These 14 T cell receptor beta chains share one sample of origin, sequenced in a study of T-cell memory formation after mild COVID-19. TCRdb fed the 5' RACE reads into MiXCR, producing one record per CDR3 protein. The sample shows fewer than 200,000 distinct CDR3 sequences, approximately 17% of them seen only once. What was sequenced was PBMCs or a T cell subset sorted from them (not recorded which). The source is a man aged 18 to 29 who had mild COVID-19 (a few samples of this study predate the infection). Cell type and time point are not known.

This clonotype was seen more than once but under ten times. The rearrangement links TRBV6-5 to TRBJ1-6; D remains ambiguous. The germline CDR1 and CDR2 sequences are MNHEY and SVGAGI. The CDR3 is 17 amino acids. Trimming cost V 0 bases and J 5 bases, with 14 bases left between them. The CDR3 bases are TGTGCCAGCAGTTACTCGCCGGCCAGCCGACATAATTCACCCCTCCACTTT. This codes for CASSYSPASRHNSPLHF.

The gene calls are TRBV7-3 and TRBJ2-2, with 9 positions matching TRBD2. Germline lookup yields CDR1 SGHTA and CDR2 FQGTGA. The CDR3 covers 16 residues. Trimming at V came to 2 bases and at J to 4 bases, leaving 5 bases not matched to a gene. The CDR3 DNA sequence: TGTGCCAGCAGCTTAGTAGGAGCGGGGGGCACCGGGGAGCTGTTTTTT. It yields the protein CASSLVGAGGTGELFF.

The chain combines TRBV20-1 with TRBJ1-2; no firm D call. The CDR3 has 14 amino acids. V lost 4 bases and J lost 0, with 12 bases in between. Germline loops: CDR1 DFQATT, CDR2 SNEGSKA (reference sequence). The CDR3 region is CSAKGSSSNYGYTF. The CDR3 region has the DNA TGCAGTGCTAAGGGCAGCTCCTCTAACTATGGCTACACCTTC.

This clonotype came up a few times. This chain uses TRBV6-5 with TRBJ2-2; tentatively, D is TRBD1 (6 bases). The CDR3 totals 15 residues. The germline V gene has CDR1 MNHEY and CDR2 SVGAGI. Trimming took off 6 bases at V and 0 bases at J, with 11 bases between the two ends. The CDR3 DNA follows: TGTGCCAGCAGACCTGGACAGCCGAACACCGGGGAGCTGTTTTTT. It is translated as CASRPGQPNTGELFF.

This clonotype appeared a few times. The chain links TRBV7-2 to TRBJ1-1; possible D gene TRBD1, 6 bases. Trimming pared 5 bases from V and 5 bases from J, leaving 18 bases between. CDR1 and CDR2 from the germline V gene are SGHTA and FQGNSA. This CDR3 contains 15 residues. CDR3 nucleotide sequence: TGTGCCAGCAGCCCCCGGGGAGGGGGAATAACTGAAGCTTTCTTT. Its protein product is CASSPRGGGITEAFF.

The CDR3 loop is CASSPRQRSSGNTIYF. The CDR3 DNA reads TGTGCCAGCAGCCCCCGACAGCGATCGTCTGGAAACACCATATATTTT. The chain is built from TRBV7-8 and TRBJ1-3; possibly TRBD1 for D (5 bases). V was shortened by 5 bases and J by 1 base, with 15 bases between the two germline ends. The CDR3 has 16 residues. Germline-derived CDR1 and CDR2 are SGHVS and FQNEAQ.

The sample holds one count of this clonotype. The chain recombines TRBV7-2 with TRBJ1-1; 8 bases are a match to TRBD1. The CDR3 loop spans 17 amino acids. V shed 2 bases and J 4 bases; nucleotides not matched to a gene: 12. Germline V gene sequence: CDR1 SGHTA, CDR2 FQGNSA. CDR3 residues: CASSLYATGVVGTEAFF. DNA for the CDR3: TGTGCCAGCAGCTTATATGCGACAGGGGTTGTGGGCACTGAAGCTTTCTTT.

This chain connects TRBV6-6 to TRBJ2-2, with 7 bases aligning to TRBD2. The CDR3 spans 16 residues. J gave up 5 bases and V 2 bases, and 8 bases lay outside the gene matches. From germline, CDR1 is MNHNY and CDR2 SVGAGI (reference sequence). CDR3 sequence reads: CASSYGAGVETGELFF. The CDR3 bases are TGTGCCAGCAGTTACGGTGCGGGGGTAGAGACCGGGGAGCTGTTTTTT.

This clonotype has only one observation. V and J are TRBV19 and TRBJ1-1; D gene ambiguous. The CDR3 consists of 12 residues. The V end lost 3 bases, the J end lost 6 bases, and 8 bases lay between the germline ends. Germline loops: CDR1 LNHDA, CDR2 SQIVND (reference sequence). The CDR3 region has the DNA TGTGCCAGTAGTATGAGGTTTTCTGAAGCTTTCTTT. Translated: CASSMRFSEAFF.

The chain uses TRBV20-1 and TRBJ2-3, with TRBD2 matching over 7 bases. This CDR3 has 15 amino acids. V dropped 3 bases and J dropped 5; count of bases not matched to a gene: 11. Germline V gene lookup returns CDR1 DFQATT and CDR2 SNEGSKA (reference sequence). Here the CDR3 DNA reads TGCAGTGCTAGCTATTGGCGGGGGTTGAAAGATACGCAGTATTTT. Translated: CSASYWRGLKDTQYF.

The chain uses TRBV6-1 and TRBJ1-5; a possible D gene is TRBD1 (5 bases). The CDR3 sequence is 14 residues long. Germline CDR1 is MNHNS and CDR2 is SASEGT. V was shortened by 4 bases and J by 3 bases, with 10 bases between the two germline ends. CDR3 sequence: CASSAGRVNQPQHF. DNA of the CDR3: TGTGCCAGCAGTGCGGGACGGGTCAATCAGCCCCAGCATTTT.

This clonotype has only one observation. The chain joins TRBV7-3 to TRBJ1-3; D uncertain. The germline V gene has CDR1 SGHTA and CDR2 FQGTGA. The CDR3 length is 14 residues. Trimming cost V 0 bases and J 0 bases, with 3 bases left between them. The CDR3 sequence: CASSLTYSGNTIYF. CDR3 nucleotide sequence: TGTGCCAGCAGCTTAACTTACTCTGGAAACACCATATATTTT.

The CDR3 DNA reads TGTGCCAGCAGTTACTCACTCCGGGACCCAGTTACCTCAGAAGAGACCCAGTACTTC. The encoded protein is CASSYSLRDPVTSEETQYF. The chain couples TRBV6-2 or TRBV6-3 to TRBJ2-5; D may match TRBD1 or TRBD2 (5 bases each). Germline V gene lookup returns CDR1 MNHEY and CDR2 SVGEGT. The length of the CDR3 is 19 residues. Between the trimmed V and J ends, which lost 0 bases and 3 bases, there was a span of 23 bases.

This clonotype was picked up a small number of times. This chain connects TRBV7-2 to TRBJ1-2; the D gene is possibly TRBD1 (5 bases). Germline V CDR1 and CDR2: SGHTA, FQGNSA. V lost 3 bases and J 5 bases, leaving 13 bases between the germline ends. This CDR3 region has 14 residues. CDR3 in DNA: TGTGCCAGCAGCTTTTCCGGGACCGGGTATGGCTACACCTTC. Translated, it gives CASSFSGTGYGYTF. Looking up the rest from reference TRBV7-2 and TRBJ1-2 gives the full variable domain: GAGVSQSPSNKVTEKGKDVELRCDPISGHTALYWYRQSLGQGLEFLIYFQGNSAPDKSGLPSDRFSAERTGGSVSTLTIQRTQQEDSAVYLCASSFSGTGYGYTFGSGTRLTVV.